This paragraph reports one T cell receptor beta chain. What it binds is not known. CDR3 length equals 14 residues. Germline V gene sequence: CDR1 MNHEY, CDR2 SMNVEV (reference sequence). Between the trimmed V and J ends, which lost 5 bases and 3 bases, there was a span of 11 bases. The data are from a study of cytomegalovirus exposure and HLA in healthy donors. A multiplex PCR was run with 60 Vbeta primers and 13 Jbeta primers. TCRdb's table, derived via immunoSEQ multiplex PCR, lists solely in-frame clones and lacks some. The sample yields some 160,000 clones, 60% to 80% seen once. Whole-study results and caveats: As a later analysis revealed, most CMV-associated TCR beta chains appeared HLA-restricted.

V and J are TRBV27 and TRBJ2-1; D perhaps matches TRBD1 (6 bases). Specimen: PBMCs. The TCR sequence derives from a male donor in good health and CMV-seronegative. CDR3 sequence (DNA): TGTGCCAGCAGTCCGGGGACATACTACAATGAGCAGTTCTTC. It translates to CASSPGTYYNEQFF.